One and the same sample provided the 15 T cell receptor beta chains below, sequenced in a study of Graves' ophthalmopathy and Graves' hyperthyroidism. Researchers took RNA transcripts and amplified TCR beta CDR3 regions from them. HTBI-primed first-round RT-PCR preceded second-round multiplex PCR. One entry per CDR3 protein, called by TCRdb with MiXCR from the multiplex PCR reads. The data contain 350,000 or so distinct CDR3 sequences, roughly 15% of them seen just once; the ten biggest clones take up roughly an eighth. Input material: peripheral blood. Receptor source: an adult man with Graves' ophthalmopathy.

The CDR3 is CATSRAWGDTYEQYF. The DNA for the CDR3 is TGTGCCACCAGCAGGGCGTGGGGGGACACCTACGAGCAGTACTTC. The rearrangement uses TRBV15 and TRBJ2-7, with D perhaps matching TRBD1 or TRBD2 (6 bases each). The CDR3 sequence is 15 residues long. Looked up from germline, CDR1 is LNHNV and CDR2 is YYDKDF (reference sequence). The ends were cut back, 3 bases at V and 2 bases at J, with 14 bases in the middle.

This chain links TRBV30 with TRBJ2-7, with TRBD1 matching 10 bases. The CDR3 covers 14 residues. The trim removed 3 bases at V and 5 bases at J, leaving 7 bases unmatched. Germline V lookup: CDR1 GTSNPN, CDR2 SVGIG (reference sequence). For the CDR3, the DNA is TGTGCCTGGAGAGGGGACAGGGGATTCAACGAGCAGTACTTC. It specifies CAWRGDRGFNEQYF.

This chain joins TRBV6-1 and TRBJ1-1, with D hard to call. This CDR3 is 15 amino acids long. Trimming removed 6 bases at V and 0 bases at J, with 14 bases between. Germline V gene data show CDR1 as MNHNS and CDR2 as SASEGT. The CDR3 region has the DNA TGTGCCAGCAGCGCTAGCCTGACGGTGAACACTGAAGCTTTCTTT. Translation gives CASSASLTVNTEAFF.

This clonotype has at least ten counts. The V and J genes are TRBV20-1 and TRBJ1-2; 7 bases align to TRBD1. Germline trimming cut 5 bases from V and 3 bases from J; bases unmatched to any gene: 9. Germline loops: CDR1 DFQATT, CDR2 SNEGSKA (reference sequence). This CDR3 comprises 14 residues. As DNA, the CDR3 is TGCAGTGCTGGGGAACAGGGGCCAGACTATGGCTACACCTTC. Its protein product is CSAGEQGPDYGYTF.

Ten or more counts support this clonotype. The chain uses TRBV15 and TRBJ2-7, with TRBD2 matching 12 bases. The CDR3 is 17 amino acids. The germline gives CDR1 LNHNV, CDR2 YYDKDF (reference sequence). V trimming: 1 base; J trimming: 0 bases; junction bases outside the gene matches: 4. The CDR3 DNA sequence: TGTGCCACCAGCAGAGGCCTAGCGGGAGGGAGCTCCTACGAGCAGTACTTC. This encodes CATSRGLAGGSSYEQYF.

This clonotype has a count of ten or more. In nucleotides, the CDR3 is TGTGCCAGCACTCATCCCGCGATAAGGGTTCCCCTCCACTTT. Translated, it gives CASTHPAIRVPLHF. The rearrangement joins TRBV6-1 to TRBJ1-6; D is unclear. The CDR3 consists of 14 residues. The germline V and J ends were trimmed by 7 bases and 13 bases, with 20 bases remaining between them. The germline gives CDR1 MNHNS, CDR2 SASEGT.

This clonotype has at least ten counts. The chain carries TRBV11-2 and TRBJ2-7, with 11 bases aligning to TRBD2. The V gene's germline CDR1 is SGHAT and CDR2 FQNNGV. J was trimmed by 1 base and V by 1 base; bases with no gene match: 3. The CDR3 contains 16 residues. CDR3 loop: CASSLVLAGVSYEQYF. The CDR3 DNA sequence: TGTGCCAGCAGCTTAGTACTAGCGGGAGTATCCTACGAGCAGTACTTC.

This clonotype has a count of ten or more. V and J are TRBV7-2 and TRBJ1-1; maybe TRBD1 (5 bases). The CDR3 loop spans 13 amino acids. The germline V and J ends were trimmed by 1 base and 10 bases, with 13 bases remaining between them. Germline V gene sequence: CDR1 SGHTA, CDR2 FQGNSA. The CDR3 is CASSLVSGNGAFF. In nucleotides, the CDR3 is TGTGCCAGCAGCTTAGTATCAGGGAACGGAGCTTTCTTT.

This clonotype was recorded at least ten times. CDR3 nucleotides: TGTGCCAGCAGCTCCACTGAAGCTTTCTTT. It codes for CASSSTEAFF. The V and J genes are TRBV28 and TRBJ1-1; unclear D gene. CDR1 and CDR2 from the germline V gene are MDHEN and SYDVKM. Trimming took off 6 bases at V and 4 bases at J, with 3 bases between the two ends. This CDR3 contains 10 residues.

The table lists this clonotype with many counts. The rearrangement links TRBV6-5 to TRBJ1-2; D gene uncertain. The V gene lost 1 base and the J gene lost 6 bases, with 9 bases spanning the gap. The CDR3 contains 13 residues. The germline gives CDR1 MNHEY, CDR2 SVGAGI. Here the CDR3 DNA reads TGTGCCAGCAGTTACTGGCCTCATGATGGCTACACCTTC. It translates to CASSYWPHDGYTF.

This chain links TRBV12-3 or TRBV12-4 with TRBJ1-2, with unresolved D. CDR3 length: 11 amino acids. Trimming took 6 bases from V and 4 from J, leaving 6 bases between them. The DNA of the CDR3 is TGTGCCAGCAGCCTGGCCTATGGCTACACCTTC. Its protein product is CASSLAYGYTF.

This clonotype was picked up many times. The DNA of the CDR3 is TGTGCCAGCAGGACGCAGGCCCCCTACGAGCAGTACTTC. Its protein is CASRTQAPYEQYF. The chain has TRBV6-1 and TRBJ2-7; no firm D call. V was clipped by 6 bases and J by 2 bases, with 11 bases between them. Germline CDR1 and CDR2: MNHNS and SASEGT. The CDR3 sequence is 13 residues long.

The sample holds many counts of this clonotype. The CDR3, as DNA: TGTGCCAGCAGTCCCCACCCGAACACTGAAGCTTTCTTT. Translated, it gives CASSPHPNTEAFF. V is TRBV12-3 or TRBV12-4 and J is TRBJ1-1, with D unclear. The CDR3 runs 13 residues. V was clipped by 5 bases and J by 1 base, with 8 bases between them.

This clonotype was seen repeatedly, ten times or more. The gene calls are TRBV6-2 or TRBV6-3 and TRBJ1-2; 7 positions match TRBD1. The J segment lost 6 bases and the V segment lost 2 bases, leaving 12 bases of the junction unmatched. CDR3 length: 16 residues. Germline V gene lookup returns CDR1 MNHEY and CDR2 SVGEGT. The CDR3 DNA sequence: TGTGCCAGCAGTTACCCCTCGACAGGGCGGAACAATGGCTACACCTTC. Amino acids: CASSYPSTGRNNGYTF.

There are many counts of this clonotype. The V call is TRBV11-2, the J call TRBJ2-5, with a tentative D call TRBD2 (5 bases). Germline CDR1 and CDR2: SGHAT and FQNNGV. With 2 bases removed from V and 4 bases from J, the gap between germline ends came to 14 bases. This CDR3 contains 15 residues. The CDR3 DNA reads TGTGCCAGCAGCTTATCGGGTAGCGCCTCAGAGACCCAGTACTTC. Translation gives CASSLSGSASETQYF.